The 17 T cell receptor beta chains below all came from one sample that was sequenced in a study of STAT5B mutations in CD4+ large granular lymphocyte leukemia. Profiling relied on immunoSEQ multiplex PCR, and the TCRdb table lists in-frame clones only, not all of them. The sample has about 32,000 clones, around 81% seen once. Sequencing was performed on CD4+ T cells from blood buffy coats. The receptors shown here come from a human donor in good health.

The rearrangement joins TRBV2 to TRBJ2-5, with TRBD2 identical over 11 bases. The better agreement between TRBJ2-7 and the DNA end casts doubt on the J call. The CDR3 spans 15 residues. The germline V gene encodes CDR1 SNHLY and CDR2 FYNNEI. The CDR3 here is CASSVSGRVSYEQYF. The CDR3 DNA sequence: TGTGCCAGCAGCGTTAGCGGGAGGGTGTCCTACGAGCAGTACTTC.

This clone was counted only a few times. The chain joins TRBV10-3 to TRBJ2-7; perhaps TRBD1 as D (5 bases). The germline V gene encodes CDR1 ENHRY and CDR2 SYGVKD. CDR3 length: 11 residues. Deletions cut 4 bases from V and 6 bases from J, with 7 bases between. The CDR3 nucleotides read TGTGCCATCAGTGTGGGGCTCGAGCAGTACTTC. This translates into CAISVGLEQYF.

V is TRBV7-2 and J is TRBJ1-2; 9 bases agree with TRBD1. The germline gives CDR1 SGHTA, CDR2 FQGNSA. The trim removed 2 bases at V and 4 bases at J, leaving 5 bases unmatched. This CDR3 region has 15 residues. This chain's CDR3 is CASSLYLTGGYGYTF. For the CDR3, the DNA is TGTGCCAGCAGCTTATACTTGACAGGGGGCTATGGCTACACCTTC.

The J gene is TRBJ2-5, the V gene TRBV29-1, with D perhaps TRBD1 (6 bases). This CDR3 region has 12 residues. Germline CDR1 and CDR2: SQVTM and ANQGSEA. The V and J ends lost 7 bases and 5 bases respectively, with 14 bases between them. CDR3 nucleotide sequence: TGCAGCGCCGTGACAGGAGGCGAGACCCAGTACTTC. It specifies CSAVTGGETQYF.

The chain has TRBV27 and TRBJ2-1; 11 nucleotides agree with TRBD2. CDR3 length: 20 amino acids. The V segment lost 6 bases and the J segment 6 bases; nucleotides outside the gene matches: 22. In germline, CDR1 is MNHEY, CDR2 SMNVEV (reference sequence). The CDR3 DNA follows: TGTGCCAGCAGCTCCCCCACCCAGGGGACTAGCGGACCTACCGGCAATGAGCAGTTCTTC. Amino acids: CASSSPTQGTSGPTGNEQFF.

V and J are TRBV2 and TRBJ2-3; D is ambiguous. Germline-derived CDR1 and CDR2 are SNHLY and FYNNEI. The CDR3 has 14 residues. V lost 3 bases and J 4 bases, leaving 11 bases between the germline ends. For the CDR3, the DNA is TGTGCCAGCAGTGATATGGGGAACCCAGATACGCAGTATTTT. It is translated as CASSDMGNPDTQYF. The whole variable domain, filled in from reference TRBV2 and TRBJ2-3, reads EPEVTQTPSHQVTQMGQEVILRCVPISNHLYFYWYRQILGQKVEFLVSFYNNEISEKSEIFDDQFSVERPDGSNFTLKIRSTKLEDSAMYFCASSDMGNPDTQYFGPGTRLTVL.

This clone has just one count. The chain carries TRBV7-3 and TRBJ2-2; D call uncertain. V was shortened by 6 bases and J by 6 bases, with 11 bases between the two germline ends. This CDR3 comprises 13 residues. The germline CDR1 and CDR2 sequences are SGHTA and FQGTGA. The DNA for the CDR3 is TGTGCCAGCAGGGGGTTGGGGTCCGGGGAGCTGTTTTTT. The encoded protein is CASRGLGSGELFF.

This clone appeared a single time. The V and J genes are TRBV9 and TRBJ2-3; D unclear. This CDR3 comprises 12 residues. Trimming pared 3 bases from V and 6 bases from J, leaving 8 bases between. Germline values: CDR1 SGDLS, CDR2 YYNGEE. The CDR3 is CASSAGWDTQYF. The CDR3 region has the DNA TGTGCCAGCAGCGCTGGGTGGGATACGCAGTATTTT.

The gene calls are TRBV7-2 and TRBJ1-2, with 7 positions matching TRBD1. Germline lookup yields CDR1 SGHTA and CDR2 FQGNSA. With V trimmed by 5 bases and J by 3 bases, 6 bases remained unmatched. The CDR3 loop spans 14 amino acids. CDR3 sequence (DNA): TGTGCCAGCAGCCAGGGGGGGGCCGACTATGGCTACACCTTC. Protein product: CASSQGGADYGYTF. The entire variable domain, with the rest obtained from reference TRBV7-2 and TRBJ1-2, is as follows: GAGVSQSPSNKVTEKGKDVELRCDPISGHTALYWYRQSLGQGLEFLIYFQGNSAPDKSGLPSDRFSAERTGGSVSTLTIQRTQQEDSAVYLCASSQGGADYGYTFGSGTRLTVV.

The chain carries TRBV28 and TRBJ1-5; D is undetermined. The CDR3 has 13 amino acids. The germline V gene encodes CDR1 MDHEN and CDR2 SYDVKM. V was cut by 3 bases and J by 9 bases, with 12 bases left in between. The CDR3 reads CASSFRVLGPQHF. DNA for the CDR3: TGTGCCAGCAGTTTTAGGGTACTCGGGCCCCAGCATTTT.

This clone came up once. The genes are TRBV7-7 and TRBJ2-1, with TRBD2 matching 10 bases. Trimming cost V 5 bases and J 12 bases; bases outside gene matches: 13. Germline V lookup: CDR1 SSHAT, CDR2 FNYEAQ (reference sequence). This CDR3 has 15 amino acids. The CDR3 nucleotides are TGTGCCAGCAGCCCGGGGAGCGGGAGGGAATGGGGGCAGTTCTTC. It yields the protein CASSPGSGREWGQFF.

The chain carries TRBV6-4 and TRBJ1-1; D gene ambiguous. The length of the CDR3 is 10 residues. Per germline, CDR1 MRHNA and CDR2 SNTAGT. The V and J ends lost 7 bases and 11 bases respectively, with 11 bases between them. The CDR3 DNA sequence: TGTGCCAGCAATTGGAGCGCCGCTTTCTTT. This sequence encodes CASNWSAAFF.

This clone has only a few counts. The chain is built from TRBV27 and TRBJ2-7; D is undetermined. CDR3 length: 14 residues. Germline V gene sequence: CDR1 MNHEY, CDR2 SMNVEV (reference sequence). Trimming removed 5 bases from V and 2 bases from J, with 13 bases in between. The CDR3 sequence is CASSPQKTTYEQYF. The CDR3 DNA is TGTGCCAGCAGTCCTCAGAAAACAACCTACGAGCAGTACTTC.

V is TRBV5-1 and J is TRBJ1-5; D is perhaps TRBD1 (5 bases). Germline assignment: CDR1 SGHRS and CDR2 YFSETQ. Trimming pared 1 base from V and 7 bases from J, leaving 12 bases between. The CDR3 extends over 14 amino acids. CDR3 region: CASSLRGEGQPQHF. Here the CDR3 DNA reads TGCGCCAGCAGCTTGAGGGGTGAGGGACAGCCCCAGCATTTT.

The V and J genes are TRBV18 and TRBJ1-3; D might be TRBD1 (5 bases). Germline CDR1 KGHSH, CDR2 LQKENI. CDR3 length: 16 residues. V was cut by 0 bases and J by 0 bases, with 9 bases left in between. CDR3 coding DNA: TGTGCCAGCTCACCACCCGGACAAGACTCTGGAAACACCATATATTTT. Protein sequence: CASSPPGQDSGNTIYF.

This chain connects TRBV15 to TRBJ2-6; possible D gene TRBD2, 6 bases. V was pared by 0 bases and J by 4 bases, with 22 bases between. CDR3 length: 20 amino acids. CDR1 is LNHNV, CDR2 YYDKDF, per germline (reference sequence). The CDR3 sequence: CATSRDRTQLGSFGANVLTF. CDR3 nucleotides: TGTGCCACCAGCAGAGATCGAACCCAGCTCGGGAGTTTCGGGGCCAACGTCCTGACTTTC.

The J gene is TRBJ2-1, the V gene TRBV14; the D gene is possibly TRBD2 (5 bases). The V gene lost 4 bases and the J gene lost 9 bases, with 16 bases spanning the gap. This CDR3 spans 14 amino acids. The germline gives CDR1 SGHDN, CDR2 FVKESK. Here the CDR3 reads CASSPTLASGEQFF. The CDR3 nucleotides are TGTGCCAGCAGCCCGACCCTAGCCTCGGGTGAGCAGTTCTTC.